One and the same sample provided the 7 T cell receptor beta chains below, sequenced in a study of OX40 agonist ivuxolimab in advanced cancers. The table came from immunoSEQ multiplex PCR; TCRdb's copy has only in-frame clones and leaves some out. The table includes just over 95,000 clones, around 82% detected once. Material: CD4+ or CD8+ T cells sorted from blood, obtained in a trial of the OX40 agonist ivuxolimab. These receptors originate from an adult with an advanced solid tumor such as melanoma, head and neck, liver or kidney cancer.

This chain uses TRBV18 with TRBJ2-2; D gene uncertain. This CDR3 has 13 amino acids. V shed 3 bases and J shed 6 bases, with 8 bases lying between them. Germline V gives CDR1 KGHSH, CDR2 LQKENI. The CDR3: CASSPRTAGELFF. In nucleotides, the CDR3 is TGTGCCAGCTCACCCCGAACGGCCGGGGAGCTGTTTTTT.

The chain links TRBV5-5 to TRBJ1-2, with D uncertain. V was clipped by 1 base and J by 6 bases, with 16 bases between them. Germline V CDR1 and CDR2: SGHKS, YYEKEE (reference sequence). The CDR3 has 15 residues. CDR3 in amino acids: CASSLLMGFSNGYTF. The CDR3 region has the DNA TGTGCCAGCAGCTTGCTCATGGGCTTCTCAAATGGCTACACCTTC.

The genes are TRBV11-3 and TRBJ2-7; 15 nucleotides line up with TRBD2. Trimming at V came to 5 bases and at J to 3 bases, leaving 11 bases not matched to a gene. CDR1 and CDR2 from the germline V gene are SGHNT and YENEEA. The CDR3 consists of 18 residues. CDR3 bases: TGTGCCAGCAGCCCCCGGACTAGCGGGAGGGCCTTTTTCTACGAGCAGTACTTC. Residues: CASSPRTSGRAFFYEQYF.

V usage is TRBV25-1 and J usage is TRBJ1-1; possible D gene TRBD1, 5 bases. CDR1 is MGHDK, CDR2 SYGVNS, per germline. V was trimmed by 0 bases and J by 10 bases, leaving 18 bases between them. The CDR3 is 15 residues long. The CDR3 DNA sequence: TGTGCCAGCAGTGAATATGGTTCGGGGCACCGCGGAGCTTTCTTT. This codes for CASSEYGSGHRGAFF.

The chain carries TRBV25-1 and TRBJ2-1, with D uncertain. CDR3 length: 14 amino acids. Trimming removed 6 bases at V and 3 bases at J, with 12 bases between. From germline, CDR1 is MGHDK and CDR2 SYGVNS. The CDR3 nucleotides read TGTGCCAGCAGAGGTGGGAACTTCTACAATGAGCAGTTCTTC. Its translation: CASRGGNFYNEQFF.

V and J are TRBV6-6 and TRBJ2-1; unclear D gene. The CDR3 is 15 amino acids. V gave up 0 bases and J gave up 10 bases, with 16 bases separating them. The germline CDR1 and CDR2 sequences are MNHNY and SVGAGI (reference sequence). CDR3 in DNA: TGTGCCAGCAGTTACTCGAGTTCGCGCTCCAACGAGCAGTTCTTC. Its translation is CASSYSSSRSNEQFF.

V and J are TRBV13 and TRBJ2-2; TRBD2 is a possible D gene (6 bases). Trimming took 3 bases from V and 7 from J, leaving 12 bases between them. This CDR3 contains 14 residues. The V gene's germline CDR1 is PRHDT and CDR2 FYEKMQ (reference sequence). CDR3 region: CASSFGGMNGELFF. DNA of the CDR3: TGTGCCAGCAGCTTTGGCGGGATGAACGGGGAGCTGTTTTTT.